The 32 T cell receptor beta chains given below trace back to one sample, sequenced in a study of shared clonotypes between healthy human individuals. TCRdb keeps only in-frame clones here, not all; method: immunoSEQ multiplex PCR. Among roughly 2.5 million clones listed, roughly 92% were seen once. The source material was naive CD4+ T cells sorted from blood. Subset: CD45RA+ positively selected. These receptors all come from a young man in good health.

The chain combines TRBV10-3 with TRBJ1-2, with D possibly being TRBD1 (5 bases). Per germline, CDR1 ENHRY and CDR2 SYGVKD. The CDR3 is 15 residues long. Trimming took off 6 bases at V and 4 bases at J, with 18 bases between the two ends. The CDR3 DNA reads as TGTGCCATCAGGGCCGTCGGGGGGGTCTTCTATGGCTACACCTTC. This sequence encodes CAIRAVGGVFYGYTF.

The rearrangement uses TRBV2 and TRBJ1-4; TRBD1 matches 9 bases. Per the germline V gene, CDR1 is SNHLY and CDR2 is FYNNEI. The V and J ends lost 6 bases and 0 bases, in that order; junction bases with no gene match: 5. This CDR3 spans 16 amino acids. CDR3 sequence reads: CASSWRTGATNEKLFF. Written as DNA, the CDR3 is TGTGCCAGCAGCTGGCGGACAGGGGCAACTAATGAAAAACTGTTTTTT. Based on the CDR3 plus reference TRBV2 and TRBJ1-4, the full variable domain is EPEVTQTPSHQVTQMGQEVILRCVPISNHLYFYWYRQILGQKVEFLVSFYNNEISEKSEIFDDQFSVERPDGSNFTLKIRSTKLEDSAMYFCASSWRTGATNEKLFFGSGTQLSVL.

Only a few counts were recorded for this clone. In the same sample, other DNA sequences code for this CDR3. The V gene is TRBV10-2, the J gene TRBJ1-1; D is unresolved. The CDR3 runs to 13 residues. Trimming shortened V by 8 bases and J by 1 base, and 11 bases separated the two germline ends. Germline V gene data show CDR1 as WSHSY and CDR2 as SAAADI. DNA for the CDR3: TGCGCCAGCGGCAGGACGGGGAACACTGAAGCTTTCTTT. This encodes CASGRTGNTEAFF.

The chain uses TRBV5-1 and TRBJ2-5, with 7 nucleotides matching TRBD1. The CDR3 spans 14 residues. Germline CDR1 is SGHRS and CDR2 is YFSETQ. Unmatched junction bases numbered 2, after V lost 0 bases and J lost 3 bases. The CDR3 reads CASSLEGAKETQYF. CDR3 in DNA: TGCGCCAGCAGCTTGGAGGGGGCAAAAGAGACCCAGTACTTC.

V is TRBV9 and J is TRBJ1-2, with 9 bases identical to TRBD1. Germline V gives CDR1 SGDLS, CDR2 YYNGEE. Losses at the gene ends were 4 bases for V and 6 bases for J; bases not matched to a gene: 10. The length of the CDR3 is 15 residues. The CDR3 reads CASSRRSQGADGYTF. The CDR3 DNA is TGTGCCAGCAGCAGAAGATCACAGGGGGCGGATGGCTACACCTTC. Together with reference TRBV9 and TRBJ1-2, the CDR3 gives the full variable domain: DSGVTQTPKHLITATGQRVTLRCSPRSGDLSVYWYQQSLDQGLQFLIQYYNGEERAKGNILERFSAQQFPDLHSELNLSSLELGDSALYFCASSRRSQGADGYTFGSGTRLTVV.

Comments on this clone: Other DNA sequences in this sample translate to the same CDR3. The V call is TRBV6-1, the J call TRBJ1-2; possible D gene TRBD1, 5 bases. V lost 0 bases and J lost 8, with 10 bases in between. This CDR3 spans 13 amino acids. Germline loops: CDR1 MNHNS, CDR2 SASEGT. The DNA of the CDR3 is TGTGCCAGCAGTGAAGCGCGGGGGAGCGGCTACACCTTC. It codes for CASSEARGSGYTF.

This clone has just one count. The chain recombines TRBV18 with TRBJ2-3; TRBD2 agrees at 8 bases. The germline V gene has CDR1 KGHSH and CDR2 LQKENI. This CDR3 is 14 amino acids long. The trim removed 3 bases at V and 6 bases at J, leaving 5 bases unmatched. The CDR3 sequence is CASSPGTRGDTQYF. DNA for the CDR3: TGTGCCAGCTCACCGGGGACTAGGGGCGATACGCAGTATTTT.

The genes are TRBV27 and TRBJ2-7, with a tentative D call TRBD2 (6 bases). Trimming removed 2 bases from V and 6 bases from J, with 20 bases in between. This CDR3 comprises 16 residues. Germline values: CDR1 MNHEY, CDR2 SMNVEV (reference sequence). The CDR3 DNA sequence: TGTGCCAGCAGTTTAGGGGGAGGCACTCTCGGGGGCGAGCAGTACTTC. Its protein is CASSLGGGTLGGEQYF.

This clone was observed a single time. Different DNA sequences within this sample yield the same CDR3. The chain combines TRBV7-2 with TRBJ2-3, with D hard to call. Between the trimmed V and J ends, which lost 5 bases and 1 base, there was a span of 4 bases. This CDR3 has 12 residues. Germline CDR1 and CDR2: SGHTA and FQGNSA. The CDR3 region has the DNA TGTGCCAGCAGCCTAGGCACAGATACGCAGTATTTT. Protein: CASSLGTDTQYF.

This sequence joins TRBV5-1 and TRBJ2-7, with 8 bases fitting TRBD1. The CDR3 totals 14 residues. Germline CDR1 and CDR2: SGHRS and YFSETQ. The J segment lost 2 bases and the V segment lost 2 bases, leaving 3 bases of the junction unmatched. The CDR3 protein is CASSLQGVPYEQYF. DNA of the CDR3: TGCGCCAGCAGCTTACAGGGGGTCCCCTACGAGCAGTACTTC.

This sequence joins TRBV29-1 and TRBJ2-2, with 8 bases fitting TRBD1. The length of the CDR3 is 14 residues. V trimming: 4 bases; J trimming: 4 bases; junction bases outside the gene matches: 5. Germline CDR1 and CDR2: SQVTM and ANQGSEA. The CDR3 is CSVGTGLSTGELFF. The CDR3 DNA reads TGCAGCGTTGGGACAGGGTTGAGCACCGGGGAGCTGTTTTTT.

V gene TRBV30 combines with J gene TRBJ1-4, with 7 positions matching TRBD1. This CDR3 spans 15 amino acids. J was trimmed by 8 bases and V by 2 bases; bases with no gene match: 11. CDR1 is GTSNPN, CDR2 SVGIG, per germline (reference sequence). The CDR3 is CAWSPPGGGSEKLFF. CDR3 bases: TGTGCCTGGAGTCCCCCAGGGGGGGGGAGCGAAAAACTGTTTTTT.

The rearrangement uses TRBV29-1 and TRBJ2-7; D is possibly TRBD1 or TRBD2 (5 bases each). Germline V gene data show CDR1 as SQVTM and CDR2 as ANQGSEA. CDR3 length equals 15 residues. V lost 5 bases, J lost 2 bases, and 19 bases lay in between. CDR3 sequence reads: CSVLYAREGTYEQYF. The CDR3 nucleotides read TGCAGCGTTTTGTATGCCCGCGAGGGGACCTACGAGCAGTACTTC.

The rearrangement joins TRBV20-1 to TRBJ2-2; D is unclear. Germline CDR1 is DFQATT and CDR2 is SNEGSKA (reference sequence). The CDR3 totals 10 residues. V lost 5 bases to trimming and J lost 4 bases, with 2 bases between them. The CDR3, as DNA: TGCAGTGCTTCCACCGGGGAGCTGTTTTTT. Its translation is CSASTGELFF.

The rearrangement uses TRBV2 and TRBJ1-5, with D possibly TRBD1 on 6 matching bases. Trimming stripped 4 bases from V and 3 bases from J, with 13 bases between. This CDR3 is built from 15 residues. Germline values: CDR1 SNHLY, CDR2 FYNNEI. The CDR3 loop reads CASSGTAGVNQPQHF. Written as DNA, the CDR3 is TGTGCCAGCAGTGGGACAGCCGGGGTCAATCAGCCCCAGCATTTT.

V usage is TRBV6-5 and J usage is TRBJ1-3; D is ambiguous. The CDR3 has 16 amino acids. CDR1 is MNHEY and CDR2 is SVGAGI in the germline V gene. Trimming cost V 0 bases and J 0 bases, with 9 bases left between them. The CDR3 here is CASSYSADPSGNTIYF. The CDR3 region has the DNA TGTGCCAGCAGTTACTCGGCAGACCCCTCTGGAAACACCATATATTTT.

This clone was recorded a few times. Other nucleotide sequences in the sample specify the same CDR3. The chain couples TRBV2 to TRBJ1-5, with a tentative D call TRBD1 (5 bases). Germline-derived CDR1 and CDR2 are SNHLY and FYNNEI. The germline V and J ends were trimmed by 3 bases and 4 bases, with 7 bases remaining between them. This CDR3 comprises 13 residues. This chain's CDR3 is CASSDEGNQPQHF. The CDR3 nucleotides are TGTGCCAGCAGTGACGAGGGGAATCAGCCCCAGCATTTT.

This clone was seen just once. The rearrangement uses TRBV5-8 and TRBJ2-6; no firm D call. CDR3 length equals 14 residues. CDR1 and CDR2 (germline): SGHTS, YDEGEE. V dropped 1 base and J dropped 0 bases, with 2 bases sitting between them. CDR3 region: CASSLSSGANVLTF. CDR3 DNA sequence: TGTGCCAGCAGCTTGTCCTCTGGGGCCAACGTCCTGACTTTC.

The CDR3 protein is CASSLGTGLGYGYTF. Here the CDR3 DNA reads TGTGCCAGCAGCTTAGGAACAGGGCTAGGCTATGGCTACACCTTC. The chain couples TRBV7-9 to TRBJ1-2; D may be TRBD1 (6 bases). Deletions cut 1 base from V and 4 bases from J, with 13 bases between. The germline V gene encodes CDR1 SEHNR and CDR2 FQNEAQ (reference sequence). The CDR3 length is 15 residues.

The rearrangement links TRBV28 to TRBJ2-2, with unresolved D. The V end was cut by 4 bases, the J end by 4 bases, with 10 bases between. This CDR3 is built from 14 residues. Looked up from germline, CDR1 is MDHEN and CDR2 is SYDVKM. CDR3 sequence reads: CASSYGRGTGELFF. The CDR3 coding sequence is TGTGCCAGCAGTTACGGACGTGGCACCGGGGAGCTGTTTTTT. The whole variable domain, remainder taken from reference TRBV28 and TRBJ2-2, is DVKVTQSSRYLVKRTGEKVFLECVQDMDHENMFWYRQDPGLGLRLIYFSYDVKMKEKGDIPEGYSVSREKKERFSLILESASTNQTSMYLCASSYGRGTGELFFGEGSRLTVL.

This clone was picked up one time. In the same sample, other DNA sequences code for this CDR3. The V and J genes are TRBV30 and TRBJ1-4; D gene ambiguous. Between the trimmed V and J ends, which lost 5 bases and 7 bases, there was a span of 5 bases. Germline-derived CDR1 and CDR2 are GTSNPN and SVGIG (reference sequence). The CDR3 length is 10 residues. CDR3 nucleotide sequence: TGTGCCTGGTCGCGTGAAAAACTGTTTTTT. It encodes CAWSREKLFF.

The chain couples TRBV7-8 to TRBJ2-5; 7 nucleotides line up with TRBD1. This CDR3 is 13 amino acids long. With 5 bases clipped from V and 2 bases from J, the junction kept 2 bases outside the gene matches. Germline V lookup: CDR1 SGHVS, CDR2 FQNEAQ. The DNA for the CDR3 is TGTGCCAGCAGCCCGGGACAGCAAGAGACCCAGTACTTC. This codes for CASSPGQQETQYF.

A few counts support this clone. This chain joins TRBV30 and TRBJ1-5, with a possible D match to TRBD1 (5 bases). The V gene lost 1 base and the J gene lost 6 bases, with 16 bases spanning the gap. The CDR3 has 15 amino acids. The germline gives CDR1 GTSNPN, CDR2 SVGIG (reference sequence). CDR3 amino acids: CAWSAPGLGRQPQHF. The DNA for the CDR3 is TGTGCCTGGAGTGCCCCCGGATTGGGGCGTCAGCCCCAGCATTTT.

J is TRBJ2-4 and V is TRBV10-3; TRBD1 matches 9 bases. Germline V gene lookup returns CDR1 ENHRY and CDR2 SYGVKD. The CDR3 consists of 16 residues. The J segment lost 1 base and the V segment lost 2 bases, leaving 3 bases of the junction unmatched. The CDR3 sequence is CAISEGTGNAKNIQYF. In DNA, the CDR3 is TGTGCCATCAGTGAGGGGACAGGGAACGCCAAAAACATTCAGTACTTC.

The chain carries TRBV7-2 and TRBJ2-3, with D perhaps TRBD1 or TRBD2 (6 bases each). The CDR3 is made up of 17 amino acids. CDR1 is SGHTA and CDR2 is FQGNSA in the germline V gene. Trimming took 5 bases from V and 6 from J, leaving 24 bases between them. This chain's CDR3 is CASSMSRQVSGVDTQYF. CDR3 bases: TGTGCCAGCAGCATGAGCCGACAGGTTTCGGGGGTTGATACGCAGTATTTT.

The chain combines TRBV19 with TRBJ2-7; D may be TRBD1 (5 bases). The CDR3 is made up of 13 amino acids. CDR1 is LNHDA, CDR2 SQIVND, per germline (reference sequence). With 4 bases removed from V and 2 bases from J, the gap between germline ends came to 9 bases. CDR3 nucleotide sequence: TGTGCCAGTAGTAAGGCCAGGGCCTACGAGCAGTACTTC. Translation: CASSKARAYEQYF.

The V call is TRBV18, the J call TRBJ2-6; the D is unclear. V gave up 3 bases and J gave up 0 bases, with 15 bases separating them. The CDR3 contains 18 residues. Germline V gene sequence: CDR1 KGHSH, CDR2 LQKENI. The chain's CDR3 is CASSPRPLMDSGANVLTF. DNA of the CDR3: TGTGCCAGCTCACCCAGACCACTGATGGACTCTGGGGCCAACGTCCTGACTTTC.

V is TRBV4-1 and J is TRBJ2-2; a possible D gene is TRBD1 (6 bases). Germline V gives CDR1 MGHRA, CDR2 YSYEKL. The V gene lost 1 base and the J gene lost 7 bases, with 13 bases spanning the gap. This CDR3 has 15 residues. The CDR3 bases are TGCGCCAGCAGCCAAGTGGCAGGGGTTGGCGGGGAGCTGTTTTTT. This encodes CASSQVAGVGGELFF.

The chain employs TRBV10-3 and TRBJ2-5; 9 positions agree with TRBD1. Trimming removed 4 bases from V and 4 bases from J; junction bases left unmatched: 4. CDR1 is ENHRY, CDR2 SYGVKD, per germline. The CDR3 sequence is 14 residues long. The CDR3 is CAISGGTGLETQYF. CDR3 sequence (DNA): TGTGCCATCAGTGGGGGGACAGGGCTAGAGACCCAGTACTTC.

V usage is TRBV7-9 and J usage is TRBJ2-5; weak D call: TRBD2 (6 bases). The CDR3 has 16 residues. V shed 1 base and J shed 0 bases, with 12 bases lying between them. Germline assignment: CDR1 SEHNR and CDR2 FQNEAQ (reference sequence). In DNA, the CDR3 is TGTGCCAGCAGCTTAGATGTTAGCGGATACCAAGAGACCCAGTACTTC. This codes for CASSLDVSGYQETQYF.

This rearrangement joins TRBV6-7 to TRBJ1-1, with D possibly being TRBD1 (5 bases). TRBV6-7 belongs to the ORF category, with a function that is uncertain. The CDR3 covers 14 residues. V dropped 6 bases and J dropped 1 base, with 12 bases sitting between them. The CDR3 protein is CASRDHDRNTEAFF. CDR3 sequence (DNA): TGTGCCAGCAGGGACCATGACAGGAACACTGAAGCTTTCTTT.

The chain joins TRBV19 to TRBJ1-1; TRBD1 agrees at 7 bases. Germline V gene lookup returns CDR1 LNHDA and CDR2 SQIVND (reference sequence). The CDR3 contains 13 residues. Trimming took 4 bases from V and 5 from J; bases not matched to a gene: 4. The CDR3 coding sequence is TGTGCCAGTAGTACAGGGGGAAGGACTGAAGCTTTCTTT. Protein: CASSTGGRTEAFF.